The clone carrying this TCR beta chain was counted many times. The target antigen is unknown. The V and J ends lost 5 bases and 8 bases, in that order; junction bases with no gene match: 15. The CDR3 sequence is 17 residues long. Germline V CDR1 and CDR2: SGHVS, FNYEAQ. Libraries of TCR beta came from iRepertoire HTBI primers plus Arm-PCR of CDR3 regions. TCRdb re-analysed the multiplex PCR reads in MiXCR, keeping a single row per CDR3 protein. Of a few hundred thousand distinct CDR3 sequences listed, 12% to 15% were seen once; the top ten hold approximately 15%. This sample's time point: newly diagnosed GD, antithyroid drugs for less than 3 months. Scientists built the TCR library using RNA that was extracted from PBMCs. These data are taken from a study of regulatory T cells in long-lasting Graves disease. Study outcomes and limitations: Persistent patients shared 2,500 to 3,000 public clonotypes among themselves. Newly diagnosed patients shared fewer, at nearly 1,000.

The sample was also reused in another study, on T cells in Graves' hyperthyroidism and ophthalmopathy.

The rearrangement uses TRBV7-6 and TRBJ2-1; 10 bases are a match to TRBD2. The specimen was peripheral blood mononuclear cells (PBMCs), collected at new diagnosis, from a patient treated with antithyroid drugs. The clonotype originates from a woman aged 45-59 years with Graves disease. CDR3 sequence (DNA): TGTGCCAGCAGCCTCGGACTAGCGGATAGTTTTCGGGATGAGCAGTTCTTC. This encodes CASSLGLADSFRDEQFF.